Each of the 26 T cell receptor beta chains below was sequenced from the same sample in a study of blood T cell repertoires in COVID-19. Assay: immunoSEQ multiplex PCR; the TCRdb copy retains only in-frame clones and omits some. The sample consists of approximately 50,000 clones, around 79% of them appearing once. The specimen was peripheral blood. These receptors originate from a man aged 65 to 85 with active or convalescent COVID-19.

The chain combines TRBV7-8 with TRBJ1-5; D is undetermined. Per germline, CDR1 SGHVS and CDR2 FQNEAQ. The CDR3 is made up of 12 amino acids. Trimming left V 5 bases short and J 4 bases short, with 6 bases between. Written as DNA, the CDR3 is TGTGCCAGCAGCCAGCTGAATCAGCCCCAGCATTTT. Protein product: CASSQLNQPQHF.

This clone has a single count. The CDR3 coding sequence is TGTGCCAGCAGCCAAGATAGGTGGGGCAACCAGCATTTT. It yields the protein CASSQDRWGNQHF. The chain carries TRBV3-1 (or the pseudogene TRBV3-2) and TRBJ1-5, with a possible D match to TRBD1 (5 bases). V lost 0 bases, J lost 12 bases, and 12 bases lay in between. This CDR3 is built from 13 residues. Per germline, CDR1 LGHDT and CDR2 YNNKEL (reference sequence).

This clone was seen a handful of times. This chain links TRBV16 with TRBJ1-2; 11 nucleotides match TRBD1. Germline CDR1 is KGHSY and CDR2 is FQNENV. V dropped 0 bases and J dropped 5; count of bases not matched to a gene: 11. The CDR3 totals 18 residues. The CDR3 DNA reads TGTGCCAGCAGCCAATCAAGGTCTGGACAGGGGGCGTCGTATGGCTACACCTTC. Translating it yields CASSQSRSGQGASYGYTF.

The chain carries TRBV5-1 and TRBJ2-7; 9 bases line up with TRBD1. Germline loops: CDR1 SGHRS, CDR2 YFSETQ. The CDR3 spans 13 residues. Trimming at V came to 5 bases and at J to 2 bases, leaving 2 bases not matched to a gene. Here the CDR3 DNA reads TGCGCCAGCAGGGGACAGGGTCCCTACGAGCAGTACTTC. It is translated as CASRGQGPYEQYF.

This clone was observed a handful of times. The chain is built from TRBV4-2 and TRBJ1-1, with D possibly matching TRBD1 (6 bases). The CDR3 has 20 residues. V was cut by 2 bases and J by 7 bases, with 32 bases left in between. Germline CDR1 is LGHNA and CDR2 is YNFKEQ. CDR3 bases: TGTGCCAGCAGCCAACCTATAGGGGGGGCTTCGACCGCGCGGCATATTGAAGCTTTCTTT. Its translation is CASSQPIGGASTARHIEAFF.

This clone was picked up one time. The V call is TRBV29-1, the J call TRBJ1-2, with D unclear. V dropped 7 bases and J dropped 8 bases, with 14 bases sitting between them. The CDR3 consists of 11 residues. Per the germline V gene, CDR1 is SQVTM and CDR2 is ANQGSEA. CDR3 nucleotides: TGCAGCGCTCGGGGAGCGCGGGGCTACACCTTC. Protein sequence: CSARGARGYTF.

The gene calls are TRBV3-1 (or the pseudogene TRBV3-2) and TRBJ1-3, with D uncertain. Trimming pared 6 bases from V and 0 bases from J, leaving 9 bases between. Looked up from germline, CDR1 is LGHDT and CDR2 is YNNKEL (reference sequence). The CDR3 has 14 amino acids. The CDR3 region has the DNA TGTGCCAGCAGAACGCGAGTCTCTGGAAACACCATATATTTT. Protein sequence: CASRTRVSGNTIYF.

The table lists this clone with a count of one. In DNA form, the CDR3 reads TGTGCCAGCAGCAAAAACGGTAGCGGCACTGAAGCTTTCTTT. Its protein product is CASSKNGSGTEAFF. This chain uses TRBV21-1 with TRBJ1-1. TRBV21-1 is annotated as a pseudogene. There are 14 residues in the CDR3.

The rearrangement links TRBV12-5 to TRBJ2-1; D is perhaps TRBD1 (6 bases). Germline CDR1 LGHNT, CDR2 FRNRAP. This CDR3 region has 13 residues. V shed 7 bases and J shed 11 bases, with 18 bases lying between them. The CDR3 DNA follows: TGTGCTAGTGACTTGTCGGGACGGGACAAGCAGTTCTTC. Its protein is CASDLSGRDKQFF.

J is TRBJ1-6 and V is TRBV7-2; no clear D gene. There are 14 residues in the CDR3. The germline V and J ends were trimmed by 5 bases and 9 bases, with 14 bases remaining between them. Germline lookup yields CDR1 SGHTA and CDR2 FQGNSA. CDR3: CASSPPGGVSPLHF. For the CDR3, the DNA is TGTGCCAGCAGCCCCCCCGGCGGGGTTTCACCCCTCCACTTT.

This chain connects TRBV13 to TRBJ2-2, with D perhaps matching TRBD2 (5 bases). The V end lost 7 bases, the J end lost 3 bases, and 21 bases lay between the germline ends. Germline V gene data show CDR1 as PRHDT and CDR2 as FYEKMQ (reference sequence). The length of the CDR3 is 17 residues. The CDR3 spells CASTQALSYGDTGELFF. CDR3 bases: TGTGCCAGCACCCAAGCTTTGTCCTACGGGGACACCGGGGAGCTGTTTTTT.

The chain combines TRBV16 with TRBJ1-5; possibly TRBD1 for D (6 bases). V lost 0 bases and J lost 5, with 8 bases in between. The CDR3 extends over 14 amino acids. Per germline, CDR1 KGHSY and CDR2 FQNENV. The CDR3 loop is CASSQSGGDQPQHF. The CDR3 DNA reads as TGTGCCAGCAGCCAATCAGGGGGAGATCAGCCCCAGCATTTT.

The CDR3 sequence is CSVQGTSGHSSYEQYF. As DNA, the CDR3 is TGCAGCGTCCAAGGGACTAGCGGGCATAGCTCCTACGAGCAGTACTTC. The chain recombines TRBV29-1 with TRBJ2-7; 12 bases agree with TRBD2. CDR1 and CDR2 (germline): SQVTM, ANQGSEA. Unmatched junction bases numbered 9, after V lost 6 bases and J lost 0 bases. There are 16 residues in the CDR3.

The rearrangement joins TRBV7-2 to TRBJ1-1, with D hard to call. Trimming pared 5 bases from V and 1 base from J, leaving 8 bases between. Germline CDR1 SGHTA, CDR2 FQGNSA. The CDR3 length is 13 residues. The CDR3 is CASSPGRNTEAFF. The DNA for the CDR3 is TGTGCCAGCAGCCCAGGCCGGAACACTGAAGCTTTCTTT.

V gene TRBV7-2 combines with J gene TRBJ1-5, with 9 bases matching TRBD1. Germline V gene lookup returns CDR1 SGHTA and CDR2 FQGNSA. The trim removed 4 bases at V and 5 bases at J, leaving 6 bases unmatched. The CDR3 is 15 amino acids. The CDR3 sequence: CASSSRTGADQPQHF. In DNA form, the CDR3 reads TGTGCCAGCAGCTCGCGGACAGGGGCCGATCAGCCCCAGCATTTT.

The rearrangement links TRBV5-1 to TRBJ2-5; D call uncertain. The CDR3 is made up of 14 amino acids. Trimming took 4 bases from V and 3 from J, leaving 13 bases between them. Per the germline V gene, CDR1 is SGHRS and CDR2 is YFSETQ. The CDR3 here is CASSPGLMEETQYF. In nucleotides, the CDR3 is TGCGCCAGCAGCCCTGGCCTCATGGAAGAGACCCAGTACTTC.

CDR3 DNA: TGCAGCGTTGCCAGAGGAGGGACCCAGTACTTC. Translated: CSVARGGTQYF. The chain uses TRBV29-1 and TRBJ2-5; perhaps TRBD2 as D (5 bases). This CDR3 region has 11 residues. The ends were cut back, 4 bases at V and 7 bases at J, with 10 bases in the middle. In germline, CDR1 is SQVTM, CDR2 ANQGSEA.

The genes are TRBV7-9 and TRBJ2-3, with D perhaps matching TRBD2 (5 bases). The CDR3 loop spans 16 amino acids. The germline V gene encodes CDR1 SEHNR and CDR2 FQNEAQ (reference sequence). Trimming removed 0 bases at V and 0 bases at J, with 10 bases between. The CDR3 DNA is TGTGCCAGCAGCTTAGCGGGAGCACCTAGCACAGATACGCAGTATTTT. Translating it yields CASSLAGAPSTDTQYF.

The chain is built from TRBV19 and TRBJ1-2; 8 nucleotides align to TRBD1. The CDR3 runs 15 residues. V lost 6 bases and J lost 7; bases outside the gene matches: 13. Germline V CDR1 and CDR2: LNHDA, SQIVND (reference sequence). The CDR3 region has the DNA TGTGCCAGTAGCCCCCCCGGACAGGGTTTATTTGGCTACACCTTC. Amino acids: CASSPPGQGLFGYTF.

The chain combines TRBV6-6 with TRBJ2-7, with TRBD1 as a possible D gene (6 bases). Germline CDR1 and CDR2: MNHNY and SVGAGI (reference sequence). The germline V and J ends were trimmed by 5 bases and 3 bases, with 11 bases remaining between them. The CDR3 loop spans 13 amino acids. CDR3 in DNA: TGTGCCAGCAGTCCGCCGACAGGCTACGAGCAGTACTTC. Its translation is CASSPPTGYEQYF.

This sequence joins TRBV3-1 (or the pseudogene TRBV3-2) and TRBJ2-5; possibly TRBD2 for D (5 bases). The CDR3 consists of 15 residues. V lost 1 base and J lost 2, with 11 bases in between. Per germline, CDR1 LGHDT and CDR2 YNNKEL (reference sequence). The CDR3 DNA follows: TGTGCCAGCAGCCAAGTAGGGAGACTGCAAGAGACCCAGTACTTC. This codes for CASSQVGRLQETQYF.

This clone was picked up one time. This chain joins TRBV7-2 and TRBJ2-2, with D tentatively TRBD2 (5 bases). Germline CDR1 and CDR2: SGHTA and FQGNSA. V was shortened by 5 bases and J by 1 base, with 14 bases between the two germline ends. This CDR3 contains 16 residues. This chain's CDR3 is CASSQSGVLNTGELFF. The DNA for the CDR3 is TGTGCCAGCAGCCAAAGCGGTGTCTTGAACACCGGGGAGCTGTTTTTT.

The chain links TRBV14 to TRBJ2-3, with D maybe TRBD1 (6 bases). Germline lookup yields CDR1 SGHDN and CDR2 FVKESK. CDR3 length: 18 amino acids. Trimming stripped 0 bases from V and 1 base from J, with 17 bases between. The CDR3 DNA sequence: TGTGCCAGCAGCCAAGATCGGCGGAGCAGGGGAGGCACAGATACGCAGTATTTT. Its translation is CASSQDRRSRGGTDTQYF.

This clone was observed a handful of times. The genes are TRBV10-3 and TRBJ1-1; a possible D gene is TRBD1 (5 bases). There are 14 residues in the CDR3. Germline-derived CDR1 and CDR2 are ENHRY and SYGVKD. With 6 bases removed from V and 0 bases from J, the gap between germline ends came to 11 bases. CDR3 bases: TGTGCCATCAGGCCGACAGCTTTGAACACTGAAGCTTTCTTT. Translated: CAIRPTALNTEAFF.

The rearrangement links TRBV6-5 to TRBJ2-3, with TRBD1 matching over 9 bases. The trim removed 8 bases at V and 4 bases at J, leaving 10 bases unmatched. This CDR3 contains 15 residues. The germline CDR1 and CDR2 sequences are MNHEY and SVGAGI. The CDR3 sequence: CASRKPGQGSDTQYF. In DNA form, the CDR3 reads TGTGCCAGCCGAAAACCGGGACAGGGTTCAGATACGCAGTATTTT.

The V gene is TRBV5-1, the J gene TRBJ2-5; 10 positions agree with TRBD1. Germline V lookup: CDR1 SGHRS, CDR2 YFSETQ. CDR3 length equals 16 residues. V was pared by 5 bases and J by 5 bases, with 12 bases of the junction left unmatched. The CDR3 is CASRPGTGAGLETQYF. The CDR3 DNA reads TGCGCCAGCAGGCCTGGGACAGGGGCCGGTCTGGAGACCCAGTACTTC.